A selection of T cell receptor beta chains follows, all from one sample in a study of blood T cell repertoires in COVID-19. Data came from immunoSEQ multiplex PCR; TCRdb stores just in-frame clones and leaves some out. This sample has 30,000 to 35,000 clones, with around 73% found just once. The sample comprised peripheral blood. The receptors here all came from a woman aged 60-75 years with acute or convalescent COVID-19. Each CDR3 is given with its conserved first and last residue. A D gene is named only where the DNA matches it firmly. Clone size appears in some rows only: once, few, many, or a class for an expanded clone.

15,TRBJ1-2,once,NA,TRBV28,TGTGCCAGCTCAACCCGACAGGAACTGATTTCTGGCTACACCTTC,CASSTRQELISGYTF
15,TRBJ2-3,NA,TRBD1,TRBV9,TGTGCCAGCAGCGTAATCCAGGGGGCCACAGATACGCAGTATTTT,CASSVIQGATDTQYF
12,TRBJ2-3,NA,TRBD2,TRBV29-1,TGCAGCGTCCGGACTAGTGCGGATACGCAGTATTTT,CSVRTSADTQYF
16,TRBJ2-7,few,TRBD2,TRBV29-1,TGCAGCGCCTGGGGAGGGGCGGGGGGCACCTCCTACGAGCAGTACTTC,CSAWGGAGGTSYEQYF
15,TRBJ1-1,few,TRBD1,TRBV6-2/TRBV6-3,TGTGCCAGCAGTTACACAATAGACAGGGCCAGTGAAGCTTTCTTT,CASSYTIDRASEAFF
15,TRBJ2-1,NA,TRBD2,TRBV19,TGTGCCAGTAGTATACTCGGGGGGAACTACAATGAGCAGTTCTTC,CASSILGGNYNEQFF
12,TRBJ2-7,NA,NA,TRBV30,TGTGCCTGGGGGGACACCTCCTACGAGCAGTACTTC,CAWGDTSYEQYF
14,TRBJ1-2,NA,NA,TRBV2,TGTGCCAGCAGTGAATGGGCCACTAACTATGGCTACACCTTC,CASSEWATNYGYTF
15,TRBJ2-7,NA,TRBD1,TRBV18,TGTGCCAGCTCACCAGCCGGGACAGGGGCCTACGAGCAGTACTTC,CASSPAGTGAYEQYF
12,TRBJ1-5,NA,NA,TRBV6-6,TGTGCCAGCACTCTTAGCAATCAGCCCCAGCATTTT,CASTLSNQPQHF
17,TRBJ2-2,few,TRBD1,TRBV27,TGTGCCAGCAGTTCCCCAGGGGACAGGGGGTTCACCGGGGAGCTGTTTTTT,CASSSPGDRGFTGELFF
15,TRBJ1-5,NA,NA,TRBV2,TGTGCCAGCAGTGAAGCGGGCCAGGGCGTTCAGCCCCAGCATTTT,CASSEAGQGVQPQHF
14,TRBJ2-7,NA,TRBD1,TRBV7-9,TGTGCCAGCAGCCAGGACAGGGCGCTCTACGAGCAGTACTTC,CASSQDRALYEQYF
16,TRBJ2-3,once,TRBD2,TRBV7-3,TGTGCCAGCAGCCCCACAGCGGGGTTTAGCACAGATACGCAGTATTTT,CASSPTAGFSTDTQYF
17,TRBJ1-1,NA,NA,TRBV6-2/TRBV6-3,TGTGCCAGCAGTTATAGGCGCGTCGGGGTCGGAAACACTGAAGCTTTCTTT,CASSYRRVGVGNTEAFF
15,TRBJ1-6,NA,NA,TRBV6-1,TGTGCCAGCAGTGAACGGTGGGGAGTAGGGTCACCCCTCCACTTT,CASSERWGVGSPLHF
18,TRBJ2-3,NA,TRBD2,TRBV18,TGTGCCAGCTCACGGACTAGCGGGGGGGCGTTTGGTCCAGATACGCAGTATTTT,CASSRTSGGAFGPDTQYF
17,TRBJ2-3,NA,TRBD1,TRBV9,TGTGCCAGCAGCGGAGCCTGGGGACAGGTTAGCACAGATACGCAGTATTTT,CASSGAWGQVSTDTQYF
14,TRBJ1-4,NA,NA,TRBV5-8,TGTGCCAGCAGCTTCGGCAGGTCTTTCGAAAAACTGTTTTTT,CASSFGRSFEKLFF
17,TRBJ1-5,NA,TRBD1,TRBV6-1,TGTGCCAGCAGTGGACAGGGAGTTCATTATAGCAATCAGCCCCAGCATTTT,CASSGQGVHYSNQPQHF
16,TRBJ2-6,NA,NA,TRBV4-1,TGCGCCAGCAGCCAAGACCTTTCCTCTGGGGCCAACGTCCTGACTTTC,CASSQDLSSGANVLTF
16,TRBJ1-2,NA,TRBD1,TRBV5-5,TGTGCCAGCAGCCCGCTGGGACAGGCAGCTTTCTATGGCTACACCTTC,CASSPLGQAAFYGYTF
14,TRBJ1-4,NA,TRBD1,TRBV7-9,TGTGCCAGCAGCTCGACAGGGGGAAGGGAAAAACTGTTTTTT,CASSSTGGREKLFF
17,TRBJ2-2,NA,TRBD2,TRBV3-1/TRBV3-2,TGTGCCAGCAGCCAAGATCTAGGACTAGCGGGGACCGGGGAGCTGTTTTTT,CASSQDLGLAGTGELFF
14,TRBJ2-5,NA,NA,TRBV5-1,TGCGCCAGCAGCTTGGGGGCAGGGTCAGAGACCCAGTACTTC,CASSLGAGSETQYF
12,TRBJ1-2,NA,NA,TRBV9,TGTGCCAGCAGCCCGGGACTCTATGGCTACACCTTC,CASSPGLYGYTF
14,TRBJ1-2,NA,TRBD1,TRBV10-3,TGTGCCATCAGTGAGTCGGGGACAGGCTATGGCTACACCTTC,CAISESGTGYGYTF
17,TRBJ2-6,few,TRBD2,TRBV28,TGTGCCAGCAGTTTCCTAGCGGGGGGGCTAGGGGCCAACGTCCTGACTTTC,CASSFLAGGLGANVLTF
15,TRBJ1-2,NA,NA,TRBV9,TGTGCCAGCAGCGCCTCTCCCGGGGTTAACTATGGCTACACCTTC,CASSASPGVNYGYTF
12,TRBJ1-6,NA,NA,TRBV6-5,TGTGCCAGCAGTTACTCTAGTTCACCCCTCCACTTT,CASSYSSSPLHF
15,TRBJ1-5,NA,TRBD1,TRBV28,TGTGCCAGCAGTTTGGGACAGCTATTCAATCAGCCCCAGCATTTT,CASSLGQLFNQPQHF
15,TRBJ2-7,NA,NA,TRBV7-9,TGTGCCAGCAGCTTAGTTGAGGGGGTATTGCACGAGCAGTACTTC,CASSLVEGVLHEQYF
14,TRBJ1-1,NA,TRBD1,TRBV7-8,TGTGCCAGCAGCTTAGTGACAGGGGGCACTGAAGCTTTCTTT,CASSLVTGGTEAFF
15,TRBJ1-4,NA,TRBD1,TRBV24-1,TGTGCCACCAGTCGAGGGGGCGAAGGGGGTGAAAAACTGTTTTTT,CATSRGGEGGEKLFF
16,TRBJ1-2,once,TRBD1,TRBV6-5,TGTGCCAGCAGTTTACAGGGGGGGGGAGGAAACTATGGCTACACCTTC,CASSLQGGGGNYGYTF
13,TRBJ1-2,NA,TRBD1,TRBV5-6,TGTGCCAGCAGCTGGGACAGGGAATATGGCTACACCTTC,CASSWDREYGYTF
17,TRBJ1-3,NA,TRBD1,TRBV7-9,TGTGCCAGCAGCTTAGATGGGGACAGGGTCTTTGGAAACACCATATATTTT,CASSLDGDRVFGNTIYF
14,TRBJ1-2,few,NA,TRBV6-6,TGTGCCAGCACCACGGGGGGGGCCTCAAATGGCTACACCTTC,CASTTGGASNGYTF
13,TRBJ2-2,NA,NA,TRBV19,TGTGCCAGTAAGGACCGCGGGGACGGGGAGCTGTTTTTT,CASKDRGDGELFF
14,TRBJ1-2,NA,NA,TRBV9,TGTGCCAGCAGCGTAGACTGGTATACCGATGGCTACACCTTC,CASSVDWYTDGYTF
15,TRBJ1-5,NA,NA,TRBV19,TGTGCCAGTAGGGGAGGAGTAAATAGCAATCAGCCCCAGCATTTT,CASRGGVNSNQPQHF
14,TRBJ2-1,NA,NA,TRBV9,TGTGCCAGCAGCGCTAGTGGTCTCGACAATGAGCAGTTCTTC,CASSASGLDNEQFF
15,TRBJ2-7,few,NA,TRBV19,TGTGCCAGTAGTATAGAGGCTACGGGAAGACACGAGCAGTACTTC,CASSIEATGRHEQYF
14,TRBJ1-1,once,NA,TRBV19,TGTGCCAGTACCCCGGGCCCCGGGGACACTGAAGCTTTCTTT,CASTPGPGDTEAFF
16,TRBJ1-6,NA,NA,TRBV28,TGTGCCAGCAGCCCCGGTCCCGACAGAAGTTTTTCACCCCTCCACTTT,CASSPGPDRSFSPLHF
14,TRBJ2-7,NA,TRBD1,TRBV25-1,TGTGCCAGCAGTGAAACTGGCAGGGGGCACGAGCAGTACTTC,CASSETGRGHEQYF
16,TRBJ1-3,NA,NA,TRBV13,TGTGCCAGCAGCCTCCGATTGGGGGGCTCTGGAAACACCATATATTTT,CASSLRLGGSGNTIYF
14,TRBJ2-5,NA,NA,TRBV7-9,TGTGCCAGCAGCCAAACACATGTAACAGAGACCCAGTACTTC,CASSQTHVTETQYF
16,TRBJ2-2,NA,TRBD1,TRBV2,TGTGCCAGCAGCGGGACAGGGGGGTCTAAGGCCGGGGAGCTGTTTTTT,CASSGTGGSKAGELFF
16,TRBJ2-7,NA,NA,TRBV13,TGTGCCAGCAGCTTATGGTCGGGGGAGATCTCCTACGAGCAGTACTTC,CASSLWSGEISYEQYF